This T cell receptor (beta chain) emerged from a study of low-dose radiotherapy and immunotherapy resistance in tumors. On the study more broadly: Patients took 300 mg oral aspirin daily for four cycles from cycle 1 day 1.

Primers targeting TRAV and TRBV primed first-strand cDNA, covering alpha and beta chains. A roughly 20-cycle PCR with a constant-region primer and V-primer adapter amplified TCRs. Through in vitro transcription, the mRNA that had been isolated was amplified. TCRdb recomputed calls from the reads with MiXCR, one row per CDR3 protein. The profile covers some 13,000 distinct CDR3 sequences, with about 70% appearing a single time and less than 6% taken by the ten largest. Low-dose radiotherapy, low-dose cyclophosphamide, aspirin, ipilimumab and nivolumab were all given to the donors. Each patient who was eligible had an advanced solid tumor with no tumor-infiltrating lymphocytes. The junction had 3 bases not matched to a gene; V was cut back by 6 bases and J by 8 bases. Germline CDR1 and CDR2: SQVTM and ANQGSEA. The CDR3 sequence is 11 residues long.

The rearrangement uses TRBV29-1 and TRBJ2-1; TRBD2 aligns across 8 bases. This sequence originates from a human donor with advanced metastatic prostate, ovarian, gallbladder or colorectal cancer (not recorded which). This table probably holds off-target reads from a library built for another chain. The CDR3 loop reads CSVGGAYEQFF. The CDR3, as DNA: TGCAGCGTCGGGGGGGCCTATGAGCAGTTCTTC.